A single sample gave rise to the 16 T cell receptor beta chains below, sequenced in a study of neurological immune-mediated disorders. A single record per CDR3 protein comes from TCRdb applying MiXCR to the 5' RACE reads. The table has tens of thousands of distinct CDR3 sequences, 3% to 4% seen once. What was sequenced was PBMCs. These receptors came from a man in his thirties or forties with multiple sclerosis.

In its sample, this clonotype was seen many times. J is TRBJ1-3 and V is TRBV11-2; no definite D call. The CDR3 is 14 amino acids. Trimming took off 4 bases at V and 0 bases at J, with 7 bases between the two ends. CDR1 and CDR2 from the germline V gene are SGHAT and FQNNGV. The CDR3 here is CASSSGSSGNTIYF. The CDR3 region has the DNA TGTGCCAGCAGCTCCGGGTCCTCTGGAAACACCATATATTTT.

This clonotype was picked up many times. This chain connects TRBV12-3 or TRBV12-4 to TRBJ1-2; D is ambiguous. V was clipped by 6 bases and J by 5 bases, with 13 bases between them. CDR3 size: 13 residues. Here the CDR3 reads CASRTRSPYGYTF. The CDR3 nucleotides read TGTGCCAGCAGAACCCGATCCCCTTATGGCTACACCTTC.

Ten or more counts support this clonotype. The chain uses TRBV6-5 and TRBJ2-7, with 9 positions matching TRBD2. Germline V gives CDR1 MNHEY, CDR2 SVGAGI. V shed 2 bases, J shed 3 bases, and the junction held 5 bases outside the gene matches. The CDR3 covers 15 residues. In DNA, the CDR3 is TGTGCCAGCAGTTACGGAGCGGGGGGATACTACGAGCAGTACTTC. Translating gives CASSYGAGGYYEQYF.

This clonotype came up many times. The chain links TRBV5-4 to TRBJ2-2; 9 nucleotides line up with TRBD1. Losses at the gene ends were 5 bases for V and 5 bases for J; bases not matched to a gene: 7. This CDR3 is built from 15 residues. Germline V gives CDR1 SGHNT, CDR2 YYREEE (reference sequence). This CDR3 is CASRKDRGGTGELFF. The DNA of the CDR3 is TGTGCCAGCAGAAAGGACAGGGGAGGTACCGGGGAGCTGTTTTTT.

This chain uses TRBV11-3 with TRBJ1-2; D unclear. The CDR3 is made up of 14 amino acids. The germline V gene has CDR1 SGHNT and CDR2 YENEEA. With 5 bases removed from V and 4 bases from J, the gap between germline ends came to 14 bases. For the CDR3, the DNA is TGTGCCAGCAGCGACCGGGCCACCGCCTATGGCTACACCTTC. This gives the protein CASSDRATAYGYTF.

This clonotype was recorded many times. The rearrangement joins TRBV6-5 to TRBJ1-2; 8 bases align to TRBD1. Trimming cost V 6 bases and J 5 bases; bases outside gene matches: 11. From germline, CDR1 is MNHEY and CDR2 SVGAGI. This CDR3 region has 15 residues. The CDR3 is CASRPGQGAYYGYTF. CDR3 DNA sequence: TGTGCCAGCAGACCTGGACAGGGTGCCTATTATGGCTACACCTTC.

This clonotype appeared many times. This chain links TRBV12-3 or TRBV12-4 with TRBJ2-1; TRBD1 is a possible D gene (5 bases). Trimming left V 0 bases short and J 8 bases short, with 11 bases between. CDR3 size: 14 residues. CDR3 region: CASSLATALHEQFF. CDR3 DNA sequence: TGTGCCAGCAGTTTAGCGACAGCCCTACATGAGCAGTTCTTC.

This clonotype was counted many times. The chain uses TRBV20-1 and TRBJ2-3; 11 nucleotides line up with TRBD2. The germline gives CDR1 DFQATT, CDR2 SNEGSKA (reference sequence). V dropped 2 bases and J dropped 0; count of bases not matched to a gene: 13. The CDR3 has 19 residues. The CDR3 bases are TGCAGTGCTAGAAGGTCTACTAGCGGGGGAGCCACTAGCACAGATACGCAGTATTTT. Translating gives CSARRSTSGGATSTDTQYF.

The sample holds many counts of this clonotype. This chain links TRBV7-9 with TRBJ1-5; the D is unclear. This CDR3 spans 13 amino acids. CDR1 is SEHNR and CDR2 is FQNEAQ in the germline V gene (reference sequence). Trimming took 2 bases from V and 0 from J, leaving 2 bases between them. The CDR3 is CASSLFSNQPQHF. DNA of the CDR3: TGTGCCAGCAGCTTATTTAGCAATCAGCCCCAGCATTTT. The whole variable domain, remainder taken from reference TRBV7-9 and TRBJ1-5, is DTGVSQNPRHKITKRGQNVTFRCDPISEHNRLYWYRQTLGQGPEFLTYFQNEAQLEKSRLLSDRFSAERPKGSFSTLEIQRTEQGDSAMYLCASSLFSNQPQHFGDGTRLSIL.

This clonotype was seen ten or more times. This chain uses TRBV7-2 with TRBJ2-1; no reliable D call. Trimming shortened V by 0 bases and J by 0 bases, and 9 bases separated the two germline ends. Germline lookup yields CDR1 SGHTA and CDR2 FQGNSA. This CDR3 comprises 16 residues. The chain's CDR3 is CASSLAGISSYNEQFF. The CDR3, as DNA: TGTGCCAGCAGCTTAGCCGGTATTAGCTCCTACAATGAGCAGTTCTTC.

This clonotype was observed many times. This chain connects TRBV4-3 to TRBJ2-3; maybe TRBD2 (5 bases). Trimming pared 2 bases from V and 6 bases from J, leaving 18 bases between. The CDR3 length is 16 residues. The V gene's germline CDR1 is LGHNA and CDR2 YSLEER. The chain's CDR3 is CASSQHPDSPRDTQYF. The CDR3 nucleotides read TGCGCCAGCAGCCAACATCCGGACTCTCCCCGGGATACGCAGTATTTT.

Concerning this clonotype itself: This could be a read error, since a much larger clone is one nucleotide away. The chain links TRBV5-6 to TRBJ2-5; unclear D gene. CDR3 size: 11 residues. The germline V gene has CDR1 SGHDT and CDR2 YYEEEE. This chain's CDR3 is CASRLEETQYF. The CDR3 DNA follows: TGTGCCAGCAGATTGGAAGAGACCCAGTACTTC.

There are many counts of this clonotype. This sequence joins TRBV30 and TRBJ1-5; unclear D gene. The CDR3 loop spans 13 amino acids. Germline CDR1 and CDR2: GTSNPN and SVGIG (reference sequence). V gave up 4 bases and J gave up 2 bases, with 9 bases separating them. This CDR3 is CAWNRVGNQPQHF. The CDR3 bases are TGTGCCTGGAACCGGGTGGGCAATCAGCCCCAGCATTTT.

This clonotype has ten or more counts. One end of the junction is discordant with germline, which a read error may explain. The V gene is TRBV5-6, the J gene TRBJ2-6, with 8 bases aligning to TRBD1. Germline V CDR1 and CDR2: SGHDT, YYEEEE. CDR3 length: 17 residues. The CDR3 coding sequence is TGTGCCAGCAGTTTGGGGACAGGTTGGTCTGGGGCCAACGTCCTGACTTTC. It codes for CASSLGTGWSGANVLTF.

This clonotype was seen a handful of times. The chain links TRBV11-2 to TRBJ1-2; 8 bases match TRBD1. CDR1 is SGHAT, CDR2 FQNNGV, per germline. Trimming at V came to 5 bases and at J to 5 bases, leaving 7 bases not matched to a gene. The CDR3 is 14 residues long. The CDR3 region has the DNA TGTGCCAGCAGCCAGGCAGGGGGCATGTATGGCTACACCTTC. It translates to CASSQAGGMYGYTF.

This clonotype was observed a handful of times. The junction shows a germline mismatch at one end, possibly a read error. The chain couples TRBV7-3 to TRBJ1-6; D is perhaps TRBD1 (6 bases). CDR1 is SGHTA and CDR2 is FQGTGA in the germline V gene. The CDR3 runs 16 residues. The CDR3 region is CASSLGGGPQNSPLNF. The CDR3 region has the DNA TGTGCCAGCAGCTTAGGGGGCGGACCGCAAAATTCACCCCTCAACTTT.